The present entry profiles one TCR beta chain with its context. The CDR3 spans 13 residues. J gave up 2 bases and V 3 bases, and 0 bases lay outside the gene matches. Germline V gene data show CDR1 as LNHDA and CDR2 as SQIVND (reference sequence). Repertoires were generated with immunoSEQ multiplex PCR, while TCRdb's copy carries only in-frame clones and drops some. This sample has 100,000 to 120,000 clones, with roughly 90% found just once. The data originate from a study of T cell responses to AZD1222 COVID-19 vaccine. The specimen comprised peripheral blood, sampled on day 0 of AZD1222 vaccination. This receptor was identified in an adult in good health. The chain combines TRBV19 with TRBJ1-2; 7 nucleotides agree with TRBD1. The CDR3 protein is CASSMGQNYGYTF. The DNA of the CDR3 is TGTGCCAGTAGTATGGGACAGAACTATGGCTACACCTTC.